The 3 T cell receptor beta chains below were found in one sample sequenced in a study of OX40 agonist ivuxolimab in advanced cancers. Sequencing used immunoSEQ multiplex PCR; TCRdb keeps in-frame clones, though not all of them. The table lists over 75,000 clones, about 89% of them singletons, with around 8.7% in the top ten. This specimen consisted of CD4+ or CD8+ T cells sorted from blood, obtained in a trial of the OX40 agonist ivuxolimab. These receptors were obtained from an adult with an advanced solid tumor such as melanoma, head and neck, liver or kidney cancer.

A word on this clone: The same CDR3 arises from other DNA sequences in this sample as well. The chain couples TRBV19 to TRBJ1-1; D is ambiguous. The V gene's germline CDR1 is LNHDA and CDR2 SQIVND (reference sequence). Trimming left V 1 base short and J 2 bases short, with 5 bases between. The CDR3 covers 13 residues. The DNA for the CDR3 is TGTGCCAGTAGTATAGGGGGTAACACTGAAGCTTTCTTT. As protein: CASSIGGNTEAFF.

This clone was found once. This chain uses TRBV7-9 with TRBJ1-1; possible D gene TRBD1, 6 bases. V was trimmed by 5 bases and J by 9 bases, leaving 16 bases between them. The germline CDR1 and CDR2 sequences are SEHNR and FQNEAQ (reference sequence). The CDR3 consists of 13 residues. Written as DNA, the CDR3 is TGTGCCAGCAGCCCAGAGGGGGGAATCCAAGCTTTCTTT. Translating it yields CASSPEGGIQAFF.

The V call is TRBV11-2, the J call TRBJ2-1; unclear D gene. This CDR3 has 13 amino acids. The V gene lost 7 bases and the J gene lost 7 bases, with 14 bases spanning the gap. Germline CDR1 is SGHAT and CDR2 is FQNNGV. The CDR3 DNA is TGTGCCAGCACCAAGAGGCCCATAAATGAGCAGTTCTTC. Amino acid sequence: CASTKRPINEQFF.